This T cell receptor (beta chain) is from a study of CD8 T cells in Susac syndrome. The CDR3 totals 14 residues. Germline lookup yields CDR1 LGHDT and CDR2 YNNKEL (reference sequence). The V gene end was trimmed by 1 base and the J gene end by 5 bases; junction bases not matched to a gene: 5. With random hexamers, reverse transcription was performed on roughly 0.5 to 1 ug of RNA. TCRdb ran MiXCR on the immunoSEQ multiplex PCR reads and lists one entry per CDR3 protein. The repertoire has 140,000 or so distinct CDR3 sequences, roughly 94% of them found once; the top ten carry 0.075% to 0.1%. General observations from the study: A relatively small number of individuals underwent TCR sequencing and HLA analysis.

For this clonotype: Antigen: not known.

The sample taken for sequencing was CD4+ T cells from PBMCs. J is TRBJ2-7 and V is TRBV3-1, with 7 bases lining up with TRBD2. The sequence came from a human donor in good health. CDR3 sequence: CASSQGLALNEQYF. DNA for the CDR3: TGTGCCAGCAGCCAAGGACTAGCCTTGAACGAGCAGTACTTC.